Only one count was recorded for the clone carrying this T cell receptor (beta chain). The sample originates from a study of CD8+ T cells in alopecia areata. Extracted RNA was reverse transcribed into cDNA, the sequencing template. Profiling relied on immunoSEQ multiplex PCR, and the TCRdb table lists in-frame clones only, not all of them. Among 45,000 to 60,000 clones listed, approximately 96% were seen once. Losses at the gene ends were 5 bases for V and 6 bases for J; bases not matched to a gene: 3. Germline V lookup: CDR1 LGHNT, CDR2 FRNRAP. The CDR3 is made up of 15 amino acids. The chain couples TRBV12-5 to TRBJ2-1; 14 bases match TRBD2. This TCR derives from a human donor with alopecia areata. The starting material was CD8+ T cells sorted from blood, obtained at week 0. In DNA, the CDR3 is TGTGCTAGTGGTCTGGGGACTAGCGGGGGCAATGAGCAGTTCTTC. This sequence encodes CASGLGTSGGNEQFF.